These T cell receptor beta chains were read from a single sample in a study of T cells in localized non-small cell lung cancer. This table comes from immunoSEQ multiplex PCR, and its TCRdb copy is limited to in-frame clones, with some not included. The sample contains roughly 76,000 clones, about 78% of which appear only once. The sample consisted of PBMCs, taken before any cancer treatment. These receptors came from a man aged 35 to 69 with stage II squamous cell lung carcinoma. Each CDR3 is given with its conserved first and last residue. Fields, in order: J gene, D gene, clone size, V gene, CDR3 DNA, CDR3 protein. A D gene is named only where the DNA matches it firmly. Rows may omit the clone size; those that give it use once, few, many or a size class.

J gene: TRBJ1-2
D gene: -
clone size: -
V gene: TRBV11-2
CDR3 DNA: TGTGCCAGCAGCTTAGGCGGGGGCAATGGCTACACCTTC
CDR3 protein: CASSLGGGNGYTF

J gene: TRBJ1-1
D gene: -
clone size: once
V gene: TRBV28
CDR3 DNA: TGTGCCAGCAGTTTAGGCCCCCAGGGCACTGAAGCTTTCTTT
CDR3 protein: CASSLGPQGTEAFF

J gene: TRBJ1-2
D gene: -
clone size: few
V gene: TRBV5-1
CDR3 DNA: TGCGCCAGCAGCTTGGGGCAGGGGAGGTATGGCTACACCTTC
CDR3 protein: CASSLGQGRYGYTF

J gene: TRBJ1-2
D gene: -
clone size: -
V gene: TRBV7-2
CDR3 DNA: TGTGCCAGCAGCTTATCGGGGGAGGCAGCTCCCGGCTACACCTTC
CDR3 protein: CASSLSGEAAPGYTF

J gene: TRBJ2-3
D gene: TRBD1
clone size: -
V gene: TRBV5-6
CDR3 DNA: TGTGCCAGCAGCTTGCCTGGGGGGGACAGGGGCACAGATACGCAGTATTTT
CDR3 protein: CASSLPGGDRGTDTQYF

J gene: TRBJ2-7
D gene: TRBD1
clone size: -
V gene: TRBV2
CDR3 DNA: TGTGCCAGCCGGGACAGTTTGTTTCTCAGCTACTTC
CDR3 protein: CASRDSLFLSYF

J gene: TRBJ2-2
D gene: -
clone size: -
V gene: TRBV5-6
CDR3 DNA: TGTGCCAGCAGCAAGGGAATGATGGCCACCGGGGAGCTGTTTTTT
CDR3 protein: CASSKGMMATGELFF

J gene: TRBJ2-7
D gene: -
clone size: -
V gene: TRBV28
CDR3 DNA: TGTGCCAGCAGTTTTCAAGGGGGACGCCCCTACGAGCAGTACTTC
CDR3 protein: CASSFQGGRPYEQYF

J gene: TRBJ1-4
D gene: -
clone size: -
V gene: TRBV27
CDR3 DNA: TGTGCCAGCAGTTTGAGGGAAGGTGAAAAACTGTTTTTT
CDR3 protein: CASSLREGEKLFF

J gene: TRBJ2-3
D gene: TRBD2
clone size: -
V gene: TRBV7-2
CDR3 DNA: TGTGCCAGCAGCCAAAGGACTAGCGGGGGGGCAATAGATACGCAGTATTTT
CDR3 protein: CASSQRTSGGAIDTQYF

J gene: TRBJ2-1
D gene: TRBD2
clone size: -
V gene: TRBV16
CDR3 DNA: TGTGCCAGCAGCCAACGGGAGGGGACGAAGCAGTTCTTC
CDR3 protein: CASSQREGTKQFF

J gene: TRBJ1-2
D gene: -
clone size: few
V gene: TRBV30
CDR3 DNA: TGTGCCTGGAGTGTATCGGGTAACTATGGCTACACCTTC
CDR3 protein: CAWSVSGNYGYTF

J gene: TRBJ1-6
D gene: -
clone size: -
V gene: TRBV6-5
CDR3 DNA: TGTGCCAGCAGTTACTCTTTGGGGTATAATTCACCCCTCCACTTT
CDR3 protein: CASSYSLGYNSPLHF

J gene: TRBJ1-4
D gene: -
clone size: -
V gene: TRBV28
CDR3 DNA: TGTGCCAGCAGTTTGCGGGCCCTGGCCGAAAAACTGTTTTTT
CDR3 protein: CASSLRALAEKLFF

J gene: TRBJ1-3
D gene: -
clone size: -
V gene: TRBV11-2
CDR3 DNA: TGTGCCAGCAGCTTATTCACAGGACTCGCTTCTGGAAACACCATATATTTT
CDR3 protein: CASSLFTGLASGNTIYF

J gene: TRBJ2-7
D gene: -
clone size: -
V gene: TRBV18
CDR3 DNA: TGTGCCAGCTCACCCTGGACCGCGACCTACGAGCAGTACTTC
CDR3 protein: CASSPWTATYEQYF

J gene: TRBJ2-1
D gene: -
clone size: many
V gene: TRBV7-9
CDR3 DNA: TGTGCCAGCAGCTTAGTCTGGGATGAGCAGTTCTTC
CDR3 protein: CASSLVWDEQFF

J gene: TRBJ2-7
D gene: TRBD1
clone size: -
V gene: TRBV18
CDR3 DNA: TGTGCCAGCTCACTAGACAGGGCAGACTACGAGCAGTACTTC
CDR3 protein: CASSLDRADYEQYF

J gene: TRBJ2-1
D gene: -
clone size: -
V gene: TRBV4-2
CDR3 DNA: TGTGCCAGCAGCCAAGAACCTACCAGTGCTACCTACAATGAGCAGTTCTTC
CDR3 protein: CASSQEPTSATYNEQFF

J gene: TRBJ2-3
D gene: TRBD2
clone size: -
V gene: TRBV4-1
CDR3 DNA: TGCGCCAGCAGCCAAGTAGGTAGCGGGGTAGATACGCAGTATTTT
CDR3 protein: CASSQVGSGVDTQYF

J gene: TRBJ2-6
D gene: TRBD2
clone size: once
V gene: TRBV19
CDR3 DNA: TGTGCCAGTAGGCCTGGACTAGCGGGAGGGATCCCTGGGGCCAACGTCCTGACTTTC
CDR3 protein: CASRPGLAGGIPGANVLTF

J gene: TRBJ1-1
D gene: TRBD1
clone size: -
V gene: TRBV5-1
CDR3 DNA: TGCGCCAGCAGCATAACAGGGGCGGGTACTGAAGCTTTCTTT
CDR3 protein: CASSITGAGTEAFF

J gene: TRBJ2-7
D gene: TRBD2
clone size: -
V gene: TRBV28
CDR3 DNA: TGTGCCAGCAGTGTTATACGGACTAGCGGATACGAGCAGTACTTC
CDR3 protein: CASSVIRTSGYEQYF

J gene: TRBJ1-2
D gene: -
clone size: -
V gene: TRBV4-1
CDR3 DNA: TGCGCCAGCAGCCAAGGGCCAGGAGCTAACTATGGCTACACCTTC
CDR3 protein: CASSQGPGANYGYTF

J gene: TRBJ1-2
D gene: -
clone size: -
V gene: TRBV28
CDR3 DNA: TGTGCCAGCAGCTCCACGGAGAGAAACTATGGCTACACCTTC
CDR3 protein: CASSSTERNYGYTF

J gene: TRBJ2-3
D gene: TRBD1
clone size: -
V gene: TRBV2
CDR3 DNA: TGTGCCAGCAGTGAAGCCGGGACAGGGTTAGATACGCAGTATTTT
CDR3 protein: CASSEAGTGLDTQYF

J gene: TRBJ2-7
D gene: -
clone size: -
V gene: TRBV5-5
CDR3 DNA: TGTGCCAGCAGCTTAGCGCCCGGGCAAAAACGGGACGAGCAGTACTTC
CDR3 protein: CASSLAPGQKRDEQYF

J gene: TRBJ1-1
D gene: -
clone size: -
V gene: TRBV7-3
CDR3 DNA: TGTGCCAGCAGCTTAACGCTGTACACTGAAGCTTTCTTT
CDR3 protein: CASSLTLYTEAFF

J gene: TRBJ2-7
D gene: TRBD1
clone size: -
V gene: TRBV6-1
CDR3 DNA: TGTGCCAGCAGTTGGGACAGTACTTACGAGCAGTACTTC
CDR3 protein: CASSWDSTYEQYF

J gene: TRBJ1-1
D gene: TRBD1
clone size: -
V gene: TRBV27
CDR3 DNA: TGTGCCAGCAGTCCCTGGACAGGGGTAATGAACACTGAAGCTTTCTTT
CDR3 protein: CASSPWTGVMNTEAFF

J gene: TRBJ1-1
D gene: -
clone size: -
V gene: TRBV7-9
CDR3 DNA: TGTGCCAGCAGCTTAACGAACACTGAAGCTTTCTTT
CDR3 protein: CASSLTNTEAFF

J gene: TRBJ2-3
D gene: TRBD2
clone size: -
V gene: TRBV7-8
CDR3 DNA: TGTGCCAGCAGCTTAGCCGGGGGGTGGACAGATACGCAGTATTTT
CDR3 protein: CASSLAGGWTDTQYF

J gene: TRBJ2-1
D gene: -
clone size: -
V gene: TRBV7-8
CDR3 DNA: TGTGCCAGCAGCTTGTGGGGGGAGCAGTTCTTC
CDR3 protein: CASSLWGEQFF

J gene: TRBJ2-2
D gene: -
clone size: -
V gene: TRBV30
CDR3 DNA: TGTGCCTGGAGTCGGGACTCCCTTGGGACCGGGGAGCTGTTTTTT
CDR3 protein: CAWSRDSLGTGELFF

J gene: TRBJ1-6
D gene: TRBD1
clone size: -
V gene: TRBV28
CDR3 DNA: TGTGCCAGCAGTTCCTCGACAGGGCTAGGTTCACCCCTCCACTTT
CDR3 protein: CASSSSTGLGSPLHF

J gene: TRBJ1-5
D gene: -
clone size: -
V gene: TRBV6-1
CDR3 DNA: TGTGCCAGCAGTAAACGGGGGTATCAGCCCCAGCATTTT
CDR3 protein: CASSKRGYQPQHF

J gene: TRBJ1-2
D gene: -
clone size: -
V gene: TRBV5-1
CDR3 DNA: TGCGCCAGCAGCTTGGAGTCGGGTGGTAGCGATGGCTACACCTTC
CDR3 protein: CASSLESGGSDGYTF

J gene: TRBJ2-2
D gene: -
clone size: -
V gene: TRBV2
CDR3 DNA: TGTGCCAGCAGCGGGGACCAGGGCAACACCGGGGAGCTGTTTTTT
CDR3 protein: CASSGDQGNTGELFF

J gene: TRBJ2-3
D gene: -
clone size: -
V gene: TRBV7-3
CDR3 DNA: TGTGCCAGCAGCCCGAAGCGGGACAGACTATTCACAGATACGCAGTATTTT
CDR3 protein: CASSPKRDRLFTDTQYF

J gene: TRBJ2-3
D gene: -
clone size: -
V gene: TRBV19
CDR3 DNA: TGTGCCAGTAGCCGCGGATTGGGCCCCACAGATACGCAGTATTTT
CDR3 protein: CASSRGLGPTDTQYF

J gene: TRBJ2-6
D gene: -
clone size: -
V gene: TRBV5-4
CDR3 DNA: TGTGCCAGCAGCTTGCGTGGGGCGCGGGCTGGGGCCAACGTCCTGACTTTC
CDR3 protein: CASSLRGARAGANVLTF

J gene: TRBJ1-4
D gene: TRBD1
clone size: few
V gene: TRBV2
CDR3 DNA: TGTGCCAGCGCTAGACAGGGGAACTTTAATGAAAAACTGTTTTTT
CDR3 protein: CASARQGNFNEKLFF

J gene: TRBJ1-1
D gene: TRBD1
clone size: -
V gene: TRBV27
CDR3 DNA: TGTGCCAGCCGGGACAGGGCAGGGACGGGTAGAACTGAAGCTTTCTTT
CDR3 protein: CASRDRAGTGRTEAFF

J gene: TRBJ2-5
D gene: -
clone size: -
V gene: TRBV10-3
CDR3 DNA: TGTGCCATCAGTGGGACTAACCAAGAGACCCAGTACTTC
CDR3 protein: CAISGTNQETQYF

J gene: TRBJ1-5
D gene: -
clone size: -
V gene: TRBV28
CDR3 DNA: TGTGCCAGCAGGTGGGGGCGAAATCAGCCCCAGCATTTT
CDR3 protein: CASRWGRNQPQHF

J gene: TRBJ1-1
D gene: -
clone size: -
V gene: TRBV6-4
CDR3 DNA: TGTGCCAGCATTGCAGTCATGAACACTGAAGCTTTCTTT
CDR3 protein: CASIAVMNTEAFF

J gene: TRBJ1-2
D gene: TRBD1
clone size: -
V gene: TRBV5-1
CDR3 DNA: TGCGCCAGCAGCTCTCGGCAGGGGGCGCATAACTATGGCTACACCTTC
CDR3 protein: CASSSRQGAHNYGYTF

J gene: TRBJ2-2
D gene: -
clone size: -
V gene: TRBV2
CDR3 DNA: TGTGCCAGCAGGCCCCGGGACCCGAACACCGGGGAGCTGTTTTTT
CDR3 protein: CASRPRDPNTGELFF

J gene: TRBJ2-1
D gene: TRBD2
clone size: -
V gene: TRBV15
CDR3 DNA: TGTGCCACCAGCAGGGACCTCCCAGCGGGGACCTACAATGAGCAGTTCTTC
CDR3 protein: CATSRDLPAGTYNEQFF

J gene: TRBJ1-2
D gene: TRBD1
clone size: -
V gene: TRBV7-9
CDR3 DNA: TGTGCCAGCAGTCACCGGGACAGAGAAGACGGCTACACCTTC
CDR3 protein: CASSHRDREDGYTF

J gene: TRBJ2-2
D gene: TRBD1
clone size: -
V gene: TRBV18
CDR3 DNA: TGTGCCAGCTCACCACCGGGACAGGGGAACACCGGGGAGCTGTTTTTT
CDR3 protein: CASSPPGQGNTGELFF

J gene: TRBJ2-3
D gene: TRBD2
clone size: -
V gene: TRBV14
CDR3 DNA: TGTGCCAGCAGCCCAAGGATGGGTAGCGGGAGTGGTCGTACAGATACGCAGTATTTT
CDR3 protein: CASSPRMGSGSGRTDTQYF